This TCR beta chain was identified in a study of blood T cell repertoires in COVID-19. With 3 bases clipped from V and 4 bases from J, the junction kept 5 bases outside the gene matches. This CDR3 is built from 15 residues. Germline-derived CDR1 and CDR2 are SEHNR and FQNEAQ (reference sequence). Original processing notes: Using reference gene primer amplification, nucleated cell counts were estimated. Clones were sequenced by immunoSEQ multiplex PCR, and TCRdb holds only the in-frame ones, with some missing. V and J calls and clone size are given by that table; D and trimming were obtained from the DNA. The sample records about 210,000 clones, 84% being singletons.

The specimen sequenced was peripheral blood. The clonotype originates from a middle-aged man who had recovered from COVID-19. The chain carries TRBV7-9 and TRBJ1-4, with 7 bases aligning to TRBD1. The CDR3 region has the DNA TGTGCCAGCAGCTTGGGCGGACAGGTTAATGAAAAACTGTTTTTT. Translation gives CASSLGGQVNEKLFF.